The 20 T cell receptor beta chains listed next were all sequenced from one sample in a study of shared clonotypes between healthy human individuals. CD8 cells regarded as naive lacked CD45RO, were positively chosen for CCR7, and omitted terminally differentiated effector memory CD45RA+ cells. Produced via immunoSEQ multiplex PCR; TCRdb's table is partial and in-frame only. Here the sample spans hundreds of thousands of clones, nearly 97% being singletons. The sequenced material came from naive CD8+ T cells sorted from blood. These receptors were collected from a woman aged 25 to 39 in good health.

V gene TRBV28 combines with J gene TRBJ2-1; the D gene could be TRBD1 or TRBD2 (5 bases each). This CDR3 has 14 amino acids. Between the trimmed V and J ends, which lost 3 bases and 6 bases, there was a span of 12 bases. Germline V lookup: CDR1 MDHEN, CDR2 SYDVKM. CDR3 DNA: TGTGCCAGCAGTTTCCCTAGCAGGGTCAATGAGCAGTTCTTC. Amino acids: CASSFPSRVNEQFF.

The CDR3 DNA reads TGTGCCACCAGCAGTGGAGGGGAGGCCGGGGAGCTGTTTTTT. Protein: CATSSGGEAGELFF. This sequence joins TRBV15 and TRBJ2-2; D might be TRBD2 (6 bases). The CDR3 spans 14 residues. Per the germline V gene, CDR1 is LNHNV and CDR2 is YYDKDF (reference sequence). V was pared by 3 bases and J by 6 bases, with 11 bases between.

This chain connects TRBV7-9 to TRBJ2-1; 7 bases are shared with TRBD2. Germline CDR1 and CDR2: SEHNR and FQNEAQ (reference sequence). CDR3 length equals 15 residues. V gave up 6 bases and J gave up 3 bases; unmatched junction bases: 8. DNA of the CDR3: TGTGCCAGCAGACCTCGGACTAGTGGCTACAATGAGCAGTTCTTC. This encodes CASRPRTSGYNEQFF.

CDR3 region: CASSLRPGLAGGGETQYF. The CDR3 DNA is TGTGCCAGCAGCTTACGACCGGGACTAGCGGGAGGTGGAGAGACCCAGTACTTC. The V gene is TRBV5-4, the J gene TRBJ2-5; 15 bases are a match to TRBD2. Trimming took 2 bases from V and 4 from J; bases not matched to a gene: 9. Germline loops: CDR1 SGHNT, CDR2 YYREEE (reference sequence). The CDR3 has 18 amino acids.

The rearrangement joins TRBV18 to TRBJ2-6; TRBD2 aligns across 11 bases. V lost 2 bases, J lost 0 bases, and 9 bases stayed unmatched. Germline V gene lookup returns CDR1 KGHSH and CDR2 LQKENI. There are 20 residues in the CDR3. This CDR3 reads CASSPGSSGRPSSGANVLTF. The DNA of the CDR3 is TGTGCCAGCTCACCAGGGTCTAGCGGGAGGCCCAGCTCTGGGGCCAACGTCCTGACTTTC.

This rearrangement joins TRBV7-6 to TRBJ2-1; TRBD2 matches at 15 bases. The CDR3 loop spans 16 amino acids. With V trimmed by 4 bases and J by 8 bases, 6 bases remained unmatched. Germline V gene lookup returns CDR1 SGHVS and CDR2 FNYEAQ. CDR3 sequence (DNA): TGTGCCAGCAGCTCGATGGGACTAGCGGGAGGCTATGAGCAGTTCTTC. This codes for CASSSMGLAGGYEQFF.

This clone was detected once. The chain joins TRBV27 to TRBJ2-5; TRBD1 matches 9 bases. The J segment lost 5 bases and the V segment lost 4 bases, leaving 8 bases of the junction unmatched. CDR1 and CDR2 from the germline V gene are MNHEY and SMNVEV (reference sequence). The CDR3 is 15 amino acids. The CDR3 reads CASSSSLDRGETQYF. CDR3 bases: TGTGCCAGCAGTTCCAGCTTAGACAGGGGGGAGACCCAGTACTTC.

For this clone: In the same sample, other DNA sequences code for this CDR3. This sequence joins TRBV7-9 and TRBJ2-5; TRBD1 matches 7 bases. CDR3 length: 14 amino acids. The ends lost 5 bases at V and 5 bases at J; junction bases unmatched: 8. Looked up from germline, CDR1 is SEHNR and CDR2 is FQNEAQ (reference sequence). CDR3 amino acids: CASSPRQGGETQYF. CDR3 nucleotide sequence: TGTGCCAGCAGCCCAAGACAGGGTGGCGAGACCCAGTACTTC.

CDR3 in amino acids: CASSPRQAQETQYF. DNA of the CDR3: TGCGCCAGCAGTCCCCGGCAAGCCCAAGAGACCCAGTACTTC. The gene calls are TRBV5-1 and TRBJ2-5; D remains ambiguous. Looked up from germline, CDR1 is SGHRS and CDR2 is YFSETQ. The CDR3 runs 14 residues. Trimming stripped 5 bases from V and 1 base from J, with 12 bases between.

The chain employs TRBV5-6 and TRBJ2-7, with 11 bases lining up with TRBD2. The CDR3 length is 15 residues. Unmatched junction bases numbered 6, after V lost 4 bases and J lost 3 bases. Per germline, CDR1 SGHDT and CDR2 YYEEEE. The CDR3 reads CASSIRTSGFYEQYF. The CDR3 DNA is TGTGCCAGCAGCATACGGACTAGCGGGTTCTACGAGCAGTACTTC.

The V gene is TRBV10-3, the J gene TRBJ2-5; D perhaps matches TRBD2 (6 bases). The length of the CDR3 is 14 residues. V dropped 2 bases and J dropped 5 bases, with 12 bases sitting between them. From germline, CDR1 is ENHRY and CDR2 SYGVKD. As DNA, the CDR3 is TGTGCCATCAGTGAGGGGCGGGGCCTGGAGACCCAGTACTTC. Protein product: CAISEGRGLETQYF.

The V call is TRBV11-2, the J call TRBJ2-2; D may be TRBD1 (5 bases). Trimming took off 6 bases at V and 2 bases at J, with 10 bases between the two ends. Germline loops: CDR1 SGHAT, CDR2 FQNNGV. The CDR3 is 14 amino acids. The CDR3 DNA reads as TGTGCCAGCAGAAGGACAAAAAACACCGGGGAGCTGTTTTTT. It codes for CASRRTKNTGELFF.

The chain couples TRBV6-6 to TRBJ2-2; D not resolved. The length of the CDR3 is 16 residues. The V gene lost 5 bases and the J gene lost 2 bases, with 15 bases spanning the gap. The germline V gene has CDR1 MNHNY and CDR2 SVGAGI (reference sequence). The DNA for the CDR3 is TGTGCCAGCAGTACCCGTTGGGGTCCTAACACCGGGGAGCTGTTTTTT. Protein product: CASSTRWGPNTGELFF.

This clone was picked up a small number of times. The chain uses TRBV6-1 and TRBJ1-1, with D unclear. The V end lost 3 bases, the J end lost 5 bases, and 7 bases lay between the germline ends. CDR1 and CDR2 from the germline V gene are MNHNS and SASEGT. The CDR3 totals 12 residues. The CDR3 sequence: CASSEMTTEAFF. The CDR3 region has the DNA TGTGCCAGCAGTGAGATGACAACTGAAGCTTTCTTT.

The CDR3: CASSSGPNKPTRTGELFF. The CDR3 DNA follows: TGTGCCAGCAGCTCGGGACCAAACAAGCCAACCAGGACCGGGGAGCTGTTTTTT. The gene calls are TRBV5-6 and TRBJ2-2, with D perhaps being TRBD1 or TRBD2 (5 bases each). Germline assignment: CDR1 SGHDT and CDR2 YYEEEE. V shed 3 bases and J shed 5 bases, with 23 bases lying between them. The CDR3 sequence is 18 residues long. Complete variable domain (other parts from reference TRBV5-6 and TRBJ2-2): DAGVTQSPTHLIKTRGQQVTLRCSPKSGHDTVSWYQQALGQGPQFIFQYYEEEERQRGNFPDRFSGHQFPNYSSELNVNALLLGDSALYLCASSSGPNKPTRTGELFFGEGSRLTVL.

CDR3 sequence: CASGRGPQAFF. The DNA of the CDR3 is TGTGCCAGCGGACGGGGCCCCCAAGCTTTCTTT. The gene calls are TRBV27 and TRBJ1-1, with a tentative D call TRBD1 (5 bases). This CDR3 has 11 residues. V lost 8 bases and J lost 9, with 13 bases in between. Germline values: CDR1 MNHEY, CDR2 SMNVEV (reference sequence).

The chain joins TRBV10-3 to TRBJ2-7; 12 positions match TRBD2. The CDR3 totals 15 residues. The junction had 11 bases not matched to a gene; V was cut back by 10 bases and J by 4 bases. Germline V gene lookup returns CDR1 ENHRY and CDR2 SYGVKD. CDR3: CATATSGSRGYEQYF. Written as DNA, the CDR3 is TGTGCCACTGCGACTAGCGGGAGTAGGGGGTACGAGCAGTACTTC.

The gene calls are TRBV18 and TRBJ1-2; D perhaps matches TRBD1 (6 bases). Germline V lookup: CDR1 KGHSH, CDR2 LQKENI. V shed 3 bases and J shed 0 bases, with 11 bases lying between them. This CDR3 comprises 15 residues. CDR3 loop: CASSPRDNPNYGYTF. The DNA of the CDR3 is TGTGCCAGCTCACCCCGGGACAATCCTAACTATGGCTACACCTTC.

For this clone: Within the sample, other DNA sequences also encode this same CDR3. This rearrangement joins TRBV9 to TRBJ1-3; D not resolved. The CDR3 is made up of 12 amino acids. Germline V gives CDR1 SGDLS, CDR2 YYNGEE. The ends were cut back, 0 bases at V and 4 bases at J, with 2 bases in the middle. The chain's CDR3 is CASSVGGNTIYF. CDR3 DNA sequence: TGTGCCAGCAGCGTAGGAGGAAACACCATATATTTT.

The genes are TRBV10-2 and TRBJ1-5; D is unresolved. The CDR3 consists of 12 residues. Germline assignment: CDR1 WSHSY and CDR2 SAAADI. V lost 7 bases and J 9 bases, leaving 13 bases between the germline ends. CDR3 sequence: CASNAGAGPQHF. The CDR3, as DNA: TGCGCCAGCAATGCCGGAGCCGGGCCCCAGCATTTT.